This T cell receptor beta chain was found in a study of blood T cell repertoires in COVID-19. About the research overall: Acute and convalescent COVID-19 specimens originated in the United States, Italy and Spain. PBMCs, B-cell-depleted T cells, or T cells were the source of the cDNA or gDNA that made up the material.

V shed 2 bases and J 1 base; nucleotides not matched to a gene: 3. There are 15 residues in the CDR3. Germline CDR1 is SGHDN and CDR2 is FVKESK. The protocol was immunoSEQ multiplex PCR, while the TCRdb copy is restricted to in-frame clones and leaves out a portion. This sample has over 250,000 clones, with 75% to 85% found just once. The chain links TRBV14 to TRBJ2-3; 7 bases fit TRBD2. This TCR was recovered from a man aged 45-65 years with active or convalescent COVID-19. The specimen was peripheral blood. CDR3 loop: CASSQQLAGTDTQYF. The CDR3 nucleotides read TGTGCCAGCAGCCAACAGCTAGCGGGCACAGATACGCAGTATTTT.